These 21 T cell receptor beta chains originate from one sample sequenced in a study of cytomegalovirus exposure and HLA in healthy donors (TCRdb year 2017). The library was made by the immunoSEQ multiplex PCR assay. A mixture of 60 forward primers for TCR Vbeta segments and 13 reverse primers for TCR Jbeta segments was used in the multiplex PCR. Imported from immuneACCESS, the table was reduced by TCRdb to in-frame sequences with V and J called. These copies leave out some clones; in studies compared against another copy, an unresolved V gene accounts for under half, and the cause of the remainder is not known. This sample is represented by roughly 98,000 clones; around 80% of them were singletons. Of the sample, 11% is held by the ten largest clones. Sequences were obtained from PBMCs. These receptors were obtained from a man between 18 and 35 years old in good health and CMV-seropositive.

V usage is TRBV29-1 and J usage is TRBJ2-1; the D is unclear. V was trimmed by 4 bases and J by 4 bases, leaving 14 bases between them. This CDR3 comprises 14 residues. Germline assignment: CDR1 SQVTM and CDR2 ANQGSEA. This chain's CDR3 is CSVATETDYNEQFF. For the CDR3, the DNA is TGCAGCGTTGCCACAGAAACCGATTACAATGAGCAGTTCTTC.

The V gene is TRBV5-1, the J gene TRBJ2-7; a possible D gene is TRBD2 (5 bases). V shed 3 bases and J shed 5 bases, with 18 bases lying between them. CDR3 length: 15 residues. Germline CDR1 SGHRS, CDR2 YFSETQ. CDR3 amino acids: CASSSRTDFWDEQYF. The DNA of the CDR3 is TGCGCCAGCAGCTCCAGGACGGACTTTTGGGACGAGCAGTACTTC.

The V gene is TRBV2, the J gene TRBJ2-1; 9 positions match TRBD1. The CDR3 covers 14 residues. The V gene end was trimmed by 5 bases and the J gene end by 8 bases; junction bases not matched to a gene: 7. Looked up from germline, CDR1 is SNHLY and CDR2 is FYNNEI. The CDR3 sequence: CASSLWGQGDEQFF. Written as DNA, the CDR3 is TGTGCCAGCAGTTTATGGGGACAGGGAGATGAGCAGTTCTTC.

V usage is TRBV2 and J usage is TRBJ2-5, with TRBD1 identical over 8 bases. CDR1 is SNHLY, CDR2 FYNNEI, per germline. This CDR3 region has 13 residues. The junction had 5 bases not matched to a gene; V was cut back by 6 bases and J by 5 bases. CDR3 DNA sequence: TGTGCCAGCAGACAGGGGGGCCAGGAGACCCAGTACTTC. It specifies CASRQGGQETQYF.

The rearrangement uses TRBV6-5 and TRBJ2-5; TRBD1 is a possible D gene (6 bases). The tail of the sequence fits TRBJ2-7 better, so the J call may be wrong. From germline, CDR1 is MNHEY and CDR2 SVGAGI. CDR3 size: 12 residues. Here the CDR3 DNA reads TGTGCCAGCAGCTGGGACAACTACGAGCAGTACTTC. Translation: CASSWDNYEQYF.

The rearrangement links TRBV6-5 to TRBJ1-6; no firm D call. Trimming shortened V by 5 bases and J by 9 bases, and 11 bases separated the two germline ends. From germline, CDR1 is MNHEY and CDR2 SVGAGI. The CDR3 runs to 13 residues. Here the CDR3 DNA reads TGTGCCAGCAGTCCGGGAGGAAGTTCACCCCTCCACTTT. Translated, it gives CASSPGGSSPLHF.

The chain joins TRBV5-1 to TRBJ2-3, with 8 bases lining up with TRBD2. CDR1 is SGHRS, CDR2 YFSETQ, per germline. CDR3 length: 14 amino acids. The trim removed 5 bases at V and 4 bases at J, leaving 6 bases unmatched. The CDR3 DNA reads TGCGCCAGCAGATCGGGGGGGCTCCCAGATACGCAGTATTTT. Translated: CASRSGGLPDTQYF.

This chain joins TRBV5-4 and TRBJ2-7, with D possibly matching TRBD1 (6 bases). CDR1 is SGHNT and CDR2 is YYREEE in the germline V gene (reference sequence). This CDR3 is 17 amino acids long. V lost 1 base and J lost 3, with 20 bases in between. DNA for the CDR3: TGTGCCAGCAGCTTGAGTCGTGGATCCGCAGGGGACTACGAGCAGTACTTC. This sequence encodes CASSLSRGSAGDYEQYF.

This chain connects TRBV13 to TRBJ2-5; 8 bases are a match to TRBD2. This CDR3 has 14 residues. Germline-derived CDR1 and CDR2 are PRHDT and FYEKMQ (reference sequence). J gave up 1 base and V 6 bases, and 4 bases lay outside the gene matches. CDR3 loop: CASSRGGLQETQYF. CDR3 in DNA: TGTGCCAGCAGTCGGGGGGGACTCCAAGAGACCCAGTACTTC. Complete variable domain (other parts from reference TRBV13 and TRBJ2-5): AAGVIQSPRHLIKEKRETATLKCYPIPRHDTVYWYQQGPGQDPQFLISFYEKMQSDKGSIPDRFSAQQFSDYHSELNMSSLELGDSALYFCASSRGGLQETQYFGPGTRLLVL.

This clone was seen a single time. V usage is TRBV5-1 and J usage is TRBJ1-2, with TRBD1 matching over 7 bases. There are 15 residues in the CDR3. Germline V lookup: CDR1 SGHRS, CDR2 YFSETQ. V lost 0 bases, J lost 5 bases, and 7 bases stayed unmatched. This CDR3 reads CASSLGGDSSYGYTF. DNA for the CDR3: TGCGCCAGCAGCTTGGGGGGGGACAGCTCGTATGGCTACACCTTC.

The chain couples TRBV15 to TRBJ1-2; 9 bases agree with TRBD1. The CDR3 has 16 amino acids. V trimming: 3 bases; J trimming: 10 bases; junction bases outside the gene matches: 15. CDR1 LNHNV and CDR2 YYDKDF come from the germline V gene (reference sequence). The CDR3 here is CATSSRTGAYLEDYTF. In DNA form, the CDR3 reads TGTGCCACCAGCAGCCGGACAGGGGCCTATCTAGAAGACTACACCTTC. The full variable domain, in which reference TRBV15 and TRBJ1-2 provide the parts outside the CDR3, is DAMVIQNPRYQVTQFGKPVTLSCSQTLNHNVMYWYQQKSSQAPKLLFHYYDKDFNNEADTPDNFQSRRPNTSFCFLDIRSPGLGDTAMYLCATSSRTGAYLEDYTFGSGTRLTVV.

The sample holds a few counts of this clone. This chain joins TRBV9 and TRBJ1-4, with TRBD1 matching over 10 bases. Trimming removed 3 bases from V and 8 bases from J; junction bases left unmatched: 1. CDR1 and CDR2 from the germline V gene are SGDLS and YYNGEE. This CDR3 spans 13 amino acids. The CDR3 DNA reads as TGTGCCAGCAGCGCGGGACAGGGGGAAAAACTGTTTTTT. Translation: CASSAGQGEKLFF.

The chain carries TRBV9 and TRBJ2-2; D not resolved. CDR1 is SGDLS, CDR2 YYNGEE, per germline. The CDR3 consists of 17 residues. The ends were cut back, 0 bases at V and 3 bases at J, with 15 bases in the middle. CDR3 loop: CASSVGRRLGDTGELFF. CDR3 nucleotide sequence: TGTGCCAGCAGCGTAGGTCGGCGTCTAGGAGACACCGGGGAGCTGTTTTTT.

The rearrangement joins TRBV29-1 to TRBJ1-1, with TRBD1 matching over 7 bases. The CDR3 runs 13 residues. After removal of 4 bases from V and 6 bases from J, the junction contained 8 bases not matched to a gene. Germline CDR1 reads SQVTM; CDR2 reads ANQGSEA. CDR3 in DNA: TGCAGCGTTGTTAGGGGGCGCTTCTCTGAAGCTTTCTTT. Protein product: CSVVRGRFSEAFF.

This clone was detected a few times. The rearrangement links TRBV14 to TRBJ1-1; a weak D match, TRBD1 (5 bases). CDR3 length equals 14 residues. The V gene lost 1 base and the J gene lost 5 bases, with 11 bases spanning the gap. The germline V gene encodes CDR1 SGHDN and CDR2 FVKESK. CDR3 sequence (DNA): TGTGCCAGCAGCCAAGTGGCAGGGAGGACTGAAGCTTTCTTT. This sequence encodes CASSQVAGRTEAFF. Based on the CDR3 plus reference TRBV14 and TRBJ1-1, the full variable domain is EAGVTQFPSHSVIEKGQTVTLRCDPISGHDNLYWYRRVMGKEIKFLLHFVKESKQDESGMPNNRFLAERTGGTYSTLKVQPAELEDSGVYFCASSQVAGRTEAFFGQGTRLTVV.

With respect to this clone: The junction shows a germline mismatch at one end, possibly a read error. The CDR3, as DNA: TGCGCCAGCAGCCCCCACAGGTTGGAGCCCTCTCGGGCCAACGTCCTGACTTTC. The encoded protein is CASSPHRLEPSRANVLTF. This chain links TRBV5-1 with TRBJ2-6; D might be TRBD1 (5 bases). CDR3 size: 18 residues. Germline loops: CDR1 SGHRS, CDR2 YFSETQ.

V gene TRBV27 combines with J gene TRBJ2-7; weak D call: TRBD2 (5 bases). Germline CDR1 and CDR2: MNHEY and SMNVEV (reference sequence). The V end lost 7 bases, the J end lost 3 bases, and 13 bases lay between the germline ends. The CDR3 contains 13 residues. The CDR3 region is CASKDPGDYEQYF. The CDR3 nucleotides read TGTGCCAGCAAGGACCCCGGGGACTACGAGCAGTACTTC.

The chain recombines TRBV7-9 with TRBJ2-2; TRBD1 matches at 9 bases. Germline V lookup: CDR1 SEHNR, CDR2 FQNEAQ (reference sequence). V gave up 5 bases and J gave up 5 bases; unmatched junction bases: 9. The CDR3 spans 16 residues. CDR3 sequence (DNA): TGTGCCAGCAGCCCCGGACAGGGGATTTATACCGGGGAGCTGTTTTTT. Translation: CASSPGQGIYTGELFF.

The chain has TRBV11-2 and TRBJ1-6; 7 bases are a match to TRBD1. Trimming took 0 bases from V and 6 from J; bases not matched to a gene: 5. CDR1 and CDR2 from the germline V gene are SGHAT and FQNNGV. The CDR3 extends over 16 amino acids. The chain's CDR3 is CASSLEGGRANSPLHF. The DNA for the CDR3 is TGTGCCAGCAGCTTAGAAGGGGGCCGAGCTAATTCACCCCTCCACTTT.

This clone turned up a few times. The chain has TRBV6-1 and TRBJ2-7, with 7 bases lining up with TRBD2. Germline loops: CDR1 MNHNS, CDR2 SASEGT. The trim removed 6 bases at V and 2 bases at J, leaving 1 base unmatched. The CDR3 has 12 residues. The CDR3 DNA reads TGTGCCAGCAGCGGGACTACCTACGAGCAGTACTTC. This translates into CASSGTTYEQYF.

The chain has TRBV5-4 and TRBJ1-5; D is perhaps TRBD1 (5 bases). The CDR3 consists of 13 residues. Germline V lookup: CDR1 SGHNT, CDR2 YYREEE (reference sequence). With 5 bases removed from V and 4 bases from J, the gap between germline ends came to 10 bases. CDR3 protein: CASSVQGNQPQHF. In nucleotides, the CDR3 is TGTGCCAGCAGTGTTCAGGGAAATCAGCCCCAGCATTTT.